This T cell receptor beta chain derives from a study of cytomegalovirus exposure and HLA in healthy donors. Study-level points and caveats: Reportedly, TCR beta sequences accurately predicted HLA-A and HLA-B alleles in most subjects. In a later analysis, specific HLA alleles were associated with some 16,000 TCR beta sequences at a 0.05 false discovery rate. In vitro work confirmed that a few CMV-associated chains recognize CMV antigens. A later examination showed that TCR association rates differed by HLA locus, with DRB1 most and HLA-C fewest.

On this clone: Its antigen is not identified.

Trimming took off 2 bases at V and 2 bases at J, with 8 bases between the two ends. Germline CDR1 SGHRS, CDR2 YFSETQ. The CDR3 is 14 amino acids. Use of 60 Vbeta and 13 Jbeta primers characterized the PCR. Profiled with immunoSEQ multiplex PCR; TCRdb holds only in-frame clones, not every one. There are some 190,000 clones in the sample; about 81% occur only once, and 1.5% to 2% lies in the top ten. The sample comprised PBMCs. The chain links TRBV5-1 to TRBJ1-3, with D unresolved. This sequence originates from a man between 18 and 35 years old in good health and CMV-seronegative. CDR3 residues: CASSFTGTGNTIYF. As DNA, the CDR3 is TGCGCCAGCAGCTTTACGGGAACTGGAAACACCATATATTTT.